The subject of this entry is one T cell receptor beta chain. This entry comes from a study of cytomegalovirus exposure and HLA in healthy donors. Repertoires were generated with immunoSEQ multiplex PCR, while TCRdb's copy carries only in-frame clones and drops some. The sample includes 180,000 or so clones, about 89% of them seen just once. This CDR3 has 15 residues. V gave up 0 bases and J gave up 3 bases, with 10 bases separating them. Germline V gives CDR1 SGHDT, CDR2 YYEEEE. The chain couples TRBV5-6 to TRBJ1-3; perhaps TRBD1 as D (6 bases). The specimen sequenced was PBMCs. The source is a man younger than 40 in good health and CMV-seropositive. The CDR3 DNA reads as TGTGCCAGCAGCTTGGGGCCACAGGGTGGAAACACCATATATTTT. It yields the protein CASSLGPQGGNTIYF. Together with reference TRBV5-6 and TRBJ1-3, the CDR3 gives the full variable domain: DAGVTQSPTHLIKTRGQQVTLRCSPKSGHDTVSWYQQALGQGPQFIFQYYEEEERQRGNFPDRFSGHQFPNYSSELNVNALLLGDSALYLCASSLGPQGGNTIYFGEGSWLTVV.